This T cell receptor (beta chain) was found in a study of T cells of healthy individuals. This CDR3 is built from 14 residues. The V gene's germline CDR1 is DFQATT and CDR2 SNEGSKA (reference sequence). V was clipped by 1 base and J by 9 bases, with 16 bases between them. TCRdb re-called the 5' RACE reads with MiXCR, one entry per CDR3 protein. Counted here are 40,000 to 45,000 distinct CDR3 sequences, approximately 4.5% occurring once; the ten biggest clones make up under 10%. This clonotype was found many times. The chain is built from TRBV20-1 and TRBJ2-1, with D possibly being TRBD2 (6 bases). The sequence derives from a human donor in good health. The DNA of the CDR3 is TGCAGTGCTAGAGCGGCCCTATCCGGGGGTGAGCAGTTCTTC. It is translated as CSARAALSGGEQFF.